This T cell receptor (beta chain) was captured by sequencing in a study of identical twins. A universal primer site came from template switching; cDNA carried unique molecular identifiers. TCRdb called the 5' RACE reads again in MiXCR, with one record for every CDR3 protein. The sample shows a few hundred thousand distinct CDR3 sequences, approximately 8.5% of them seen only once. The table lists this clonotype with a few counts. Germline V lookup: CDR1 DFQATT, CDR2 SNEGSKA (reference sequence). V shed 6 bases, J shed 5 bases, and the junction held 10 bases outside the gene matches. The CDR3 length is 13 residues. The same data also went into a second study, on yellow fever vaccine responses in identical twins.

This clonotype originated in a woman between 18 and 29 years old in good health. V gene TRBV20-1 combines with J gene TRBJ2-7; TRBD1 matches at 7 bases. Sequencing was performed on memory (CD45RO+) T cells sorted from blood. CDR3 nucleotides: TGCAGTGCCCGAACCACAGACAGGGACGAGCAGTACTTC. Translation: CSARTTDRDEQYF.